Shown below are 8 T cell receptor beta chains from a single sample sequenced in a study of CD8+ T cells in alopecia areata. Stated treatment: oral pan-JAK inhibitor, 5-10 mg twice daily. RNA, once extracted, was reverse transcribed into cDNA for use as the sequencing template. Using immunoSEQ multiplex PCR, the repertoire was profiled, and TCRdb retains in-frame clones only, with some absent. The sample has some 200,000 clones, under 60% seen once. Material: CD8+ T cells sorted from blood, obtained at week 24, from a patient treated with tofacitinib. All receptors derive from a human donor with alopecia areata.

This clone was observed a handful of times. CDR3 coding DNA: TGTGCCAGCAGCAAGGGACAGGGACGGAATGAGCAGTTCTTC. Protein sequence: CASSKGQGRNEQFF. This chain joins TRBV7-9 and TRBJ2-1, with 9 bases lining up with TRBD1. V gave up 5 bases and J gave up 7 bases; unmatched junction bases: 6. CDR3 length equals 14 residues. Per germline, CDR1 SEHNR and CDR2 FQNEAQ (reference sequence).

This clone showed up just a few times. The rearrangement links TRBV12-5 to TRBJ2-5, with D unresolved. Trimming took 8 bases from V and 1 from J, leaving 11 bases between them. This CDR3 region has 13 residues. Germline CDR1 reads LGHNT; CDR2 reads FRNRAP. The CDR3 spells CASRLWGQETQYF. CDR3 coding DNA: TGTGCTAGTCGCCTCTGGGGCCAAGAGACCCAGTACTTC. The full variable domain, completed using reference TRBV12-5 and TRBJ2-5, is DARVTQTPRHKVTEMGQEVTMRCQPILGHNTVFWYRQTMMQGLELLAYFRNRAPLDDSGMPKDRFSAEMPDATLATLKIQPSEPRDSAVYFCASRLWGQETQYFGPGTRLLVL.

This clone ranks as medium-sized (0.01 to 0.1%). V gene TRBV7-9 combines with J gene TRBJ1-1, with D perhaps TRBD1 (5 bases). With 5 bases removed from V and 6 bases from J, the gap between germline ends came to 10 bases. Germline V CDR1 and CDR2: SEHNR, FQNEAQ (reference sequence). The CDR3 runs to 12 residues. CDR3 bases: TGTGCCAGCAGCCAAGGGACTCCTGAAGCTTTCTTT. Translated, it gives CASSQGTPEAFF.

The V call is TRBV5-1, the J call TRBJ1-4, with D maybe TRBD1 (5 bases). Trimming took 0 bases from V and 5 from J, leaving 14 bases between them. This CDR3 spans 16 amino acids. The germline V gene encodes CDR1 SGHRS and CDR2 YFSETQ. CDR3 region: CASSLEPGLLNEKLFF. DNA of the CDR3: TGCGCCAGCAGCTTGGAACCGGGACTCTTAAATGAAAAACTGTTTTTT.

The chain uses TRBV6-6 and TRBJ2-3; perhaps TRBD1 as D (6 bases). This CDR3 contains 16 residues. With 2 bases removed from V and 0 bases from J, the gap between germline ends came to 12 bases. From germline, CDR1 is MNHNY and CDR2 SVGAGI (reference sequence). CDR3 residues: CASSYGSGVSTDTQYF. In nucleotides, the CDR3 is TGTGCCAGCAGTTACGGGTCAGGGGTTAGCACAGATACGCAGTATTTT.

The rearrangement uses TRBV2 and TRBJ1-2; unclear D gene. Looked up from germline, CDR1 is SNHLY and CDR2 is FYNNEI. The CDR3 runs 15 residues. The V end was cut by 1 base, the J end by 4 bases, with 13 bases between. The CDR3 DNA reads TGTGCCAGCAGTGAAGGGCGGCAGAACTCCTATGGCTACACCTTC. Its protein product is CASSEGRQNSYGYTF.

The chain uses TRBV2 and TRBJ2-3; 11 nucleotides line up with TRBD2. The length of the CDR3 is 14 residues. Per the germline V gene, CDR1 is SNHLY and CDR2 is FYNNEI. V shed 7 bases and J 4 bases; nucleotides not matched to a gene: 4. This CDR3 is CASISGGAADTQYF. DNA for the CDR3: TGTGCCAGCATTAGCGGGGGGGCCGCAGATACGCAGTATTTT.

This clone was recorded many times. This chain joins TRBV25-1 and TRBJ1-6; D gene uncertain. The CDR3 has 12 residues. Germline V gene data show CDR1 as MGHDK and CDR2 as SYGVNS. With 7 bases removed from V and 7 bases from J, the gap between germline ends came to 8 bases. CDR3 loop: CASNHPNSPLHF. In DNA, the CDR3 is TGTGCCAGCAATCATCCGAATTCACCCCTCCACTTT.